This TCR beta chain was retrieved from a study of T-cell memory formation after mild COVID-19. Study information: TCR clusters showed largely donor specificity.

TCRdb re-derived calls from the 5' RACE reads in MiXCR, one entry per CDR3 protein. This sample has approximately 500,000 distinct CDR3 sequences, with roughly 25% found just once. The germline V gene has CDR1 MDHEN and CDR2 SYDVKM. This CDR3 has 15 residues. Germline trimming cut 3 bases from V and 4 bases from J; bases unmatched to any gene: 4. This clonotype was seen ten or more times. The chain links TRBV28 to TRBJ2-1, with 9 bases identical to TRBD2. The sequencing input was PBMCs or a T cell subset sorted from them (not recorded which). The clonotype originates from an adult woman who had mild COVID-19 (a few samples of this study predate the infection). Cell type and time point are not known. The CDR3 sequence is CASSLGGRVYNEQFF. CDR3 sequence (DNA): TGTGCCAGCAGTTTGGGCGGGAGGGTTTACAATGAGCAGTTCTTC.